These T cell receptor beta chains were read from a single sample in a study of cytomegalovirus exposure and HLA in healthy donors. Assay used: immunoSEQ multiplex PCR; TCRdb lists only in-frame clones, some missing. The sample carries about 160,000 clones, about 77% recorded once. The sample consisted of PBMCs. These receptors came from a woman aged 45-65 years in good health and CMV-seronegative. Both conserved end residues are part of each CDR3. A D gene is named only where the DNA matches it firmly. The size of a clone is reported for some rows only, either as once, few or many, or as a class for expanded clones.

CASSLHRVSNQPQHF TGTGCCAGCAGTTTACACAGGGTTAGCAATCAGCCCCAGCATTTT TRBJ1-5 - 15 TRBV28 -
CASNPRGLNSPLHF TGTGCCAGTAACCCAAGGGGCCTAAATTCACCCCTCCACTTT TRBJ1-6 - 14 TRBV19 -
CASSVQGGSNTEAFF TGTGCCAGCAGCGTGCAGGGGGGATCGAACACTGAAGCTTTCTTT TRBJ1-1 TRBD1 15 TRBV7-9 -
CAISDSREFTEAFF TGTGCCATCAGTGATTCTCGGGAATTCACTGAAGCTTTCTTT TRBJ1-1 - 14 TRBV10-3 -
CASRPTRREGNQPQHF TGTGCCAGTAGGCCGACAAGGAGGGAGGGCAATCAGCCCCAGCATTTT TRBJ1-5 - 16 TRBV19 few
CASSQDRDRRGDGYTF TGCGCCAGCAGCCAAGATCGGGACAGGAGGGGGGATGGCTACACCTTC TRBJ1-2 TRBD1 16 TRBV4-1 -
CASSELTSQSYNEQFF TGTGCCAGCAGTGAACTGACTAGTCAATCCTACAATGAGCAGTTCTTC TRBJ2-1 - 16 TRBV6-4 -
CATSGTGSWREKLFF TGTGCCACCAGCGGGACAGGGTCTTGGAGGGAAAAACTGTTTTTT TRBJ1-4 TRBD1 15 TRBV15 -
CASSGGQGNTIYF TGTGCCAGCAGTGGAGGGCAGGGAAACACCATATATTTT TRBJ1-3 - 13 TRBV6-6 -
CASSSGTRQAETQYF TGTGCTAGCAGCTCGGGGACTAGGCAAGCGGAGACCCAGTACTTC TRBJ2-5 TRBD2 15 TRBV7-7 -
CASSPLQGEKYNEQFF TGTGCCAGCAGCCCCCTCCAGGGGGAAAAGTACAATGAGCAGTTCTTC TRBJ2-1 TRBD1 16 TRBV7-6 few
CASSTQTTKQAGNYGYTF TGCGCCAGCAGCACACAGACGACAAAACAGGCGGGGAACTATGGCTACACCTTC TRBJ1-2 - 18 TRBV4-1 -
CASNTGGQETQYF TGCGCCAGCAACACAGGGGGGCAAGAGACCCAGTACTTC TRBJ2-5 TRBD1 13 TRBV5-1 -
CASSSRTGCNQPQHF TGTGCCAGCAGCTCCCGGACAGGATGCAATCAGCCCCAGCATTTT TRBJ1-5 - 15 TRBV21-1 -
CASSYDQTGRAYTEAFF TGTGCCAGCAGTTATGACCAAACTGGCAGGGCCTACACTGAAGCTTTCTTT TRBJ1-1 - 17 TRBV28 -
CASSQDGAGTDNEQFF TGCGCCAGCAGCCAAGATGGGGCGGGAACGGACAATGAGCAGTTCTTC TRBJ2-1 - 16 TRBV4-3 -
CASSLVAGTSGSYEQYF TGTGCCAGCAGCTTAGTGGCCGGGACTAGCGGGAGTTACGAGCAGTACTTC TRBJ2-7 TRBD2 17 TRBV7-2 -
CASSPKDRVQGYTF TGTGCCAGCAGCCCCAAAGACAGGGTTCAGGGCTACACCTTC TRBJ1-2 TRBD1 14 TRBV5-6 -
CASIGTVSLGYTF TGTGCCAGTATAGGGACTGTAAGCCTTGGCTACACCTTC TRBJ1-2 - 13 TRBV19 -
CASQGALNTEAFF TGTGCCAGCCAGGGGGCCTTGAACACTGAAGCTTTCTTT TRBJ1-1 TRBD1 13 TRBV13 few
CASSYVEGYGYTF TGTGCCAGCAGTTACGTCGAGGGCTATGGCTACACCTTC TRBJ1-2 - 13 TRBV6-6 -
CASSLQGNTEAFF TGTGCCAGCAGCTTACAGGGGAACACTGAAGCTTTCTTT TRBJ1-1 - 13 TRBV5-5 -
CSGVVTGASEAFF TGCAGCGGAGTGGTGACAGGGGCGTCTGAAGCTTTCTTT TRBJ1-1 TRBD1 13 TRBV29-1 few
CAGGTGASSYEQYF TGTGCCGGGGGGACAGGGGCCTCCTCCTACGAGCAGTACTTC TRBJ2-7 TRBD1 14 TRBV28 -
CASSPTQGAFGYTF TGTGCCAGCAGCCCGACTCAGGGGGCGTTTGGCTACACCTTC TRBJ1-2 TRBD1 14 TRBV7-2 once
CASSPNRDINEQFF TGTGCCAGCTCACCAAACAGGGACATCAATGAGCAGTTCTTC TRBJ2-1 - 14 TRBV18 -
CASSPRGVGESYNEQFF TGCGCCAGCAGCCCCCGGGGGGTTGGAGAATCCTACAATGAGCAGTTCTTC TRBJ2-1 TRBD2 17 TRBV5-1 -
CATKVWGRNTIYF TGTGCCACCAAGGTTTGGGGGAGGAACACCATATATTTT TRBJ1-3 - 13 TRBV15 -
CASRTWYGRGLYEQYF TGCGCCAGCAGAACTTGGTACGGGCGGGGACTCTACGAGCAGTACTTC TRBJ2-7 - 16 TRBV5-1 -
CASIWRGTEAFF TGTGCCAGCATCTGGCGGGGCACTGAAGCTTTCTTT TRBJ1-1 - 12 TRBV28 -
CASSQTASGANVLTF TGTGCCAGCAGTCAAACAGCCTCTGGGGCCAACGTCCTGACTTTC TRBJ2-6 - 15 TRBV2 -
CASSSSTGYTEAFF TGCGCCAGCAGCTCAAGTACAGGGTACACTGAAGCTTTCTTT TRBJ1-1 - 14 TRBV5-1 -
CASSLSPGHYTEAFF TGTGCCAGCAGTTTGAGCCCGGGACACTACACTGAAGCTTTCTTT TRBJ1-1 - 15 TRBV28 -
CASSHDRDGQPQHF TGTGCCAGCAGCCATGACAGGGACGGTCAGCCCCAGCATTTT TRBJ1-5 TRBD1 14 TRBV7-9 -
CASSETPGGLSEAFF TGTGCCAGCAGTGAAACTCCAGGGGGACTTAGTGAAGCTTTCTTT TRBJ1-1 TRBD1 15 TRBV6-1 few